Sequencing of this T cell receptor beta chain was carried out in a study of T cell repertoires in cytomegalovirus infection. Study-wide context: An indication of both CMV infection and matching HLA type came from public TCR beta signatures.

As regards this clonotype: The target antigen is unknown.

MiXCR, applied by TCRdb to the reads, yields one record per CDR3 protein. The sample records some 700,000 distinct CDR3 sequences, less than 40% being singletons. V lost 5 bases, J lost 7 bases, and 15 bases lay in between. Germline CDR1 SGHRS, CDR2 YFSETQ. The CDR3 runs to 13 residues. Whole-study results and caveats: The cumulative frequency of public TCR beta families distinguished individuals who carried CMV together with the relevant HLA. It was HLA-C-restricted CMV-specific TCR beta clonotypes that dominated the response ex vivo.

The chain carries TRBV5-1 and TRBJ1-1; no definite D call. Source material: PBMCs. The clonotype was recovered from a human donor in good health (CMV status not recorded). Some clones in this sample may be carry-over from other donors' samples. The CDR3 nucleotides read TGCGCCAGCAGGGACGGTCGCGGACTTGAAGCTTTCTTT. It codes for CASRDGRGLEAFF.